These 20 T cell receptor beta chains were all obtained from the same sample, sequenced in a study of T cell repertoires in cytomegalovirus infection. MiXCR, run by TCRdb on the reads, gives a single entry per CDR3 protein. The sample carries 310,000 or so distinct CDR3 sequences, around 9.6% recorded once. Sequenced: PBMCs. These receptors originate from a human donor in good health (CMV status not recorded). Some clones in this sample may be carry-over from other donors' samples.

This clonotype was found many times. The chain uses TRBV20-1 and TRBJ2-5; 13 bases fit TRBD2. Trimming at V came to 2 bases and at J to 4 bases, leaving 7 bases not matched to a gene. The CDR3 extends over 16 amino acids. The V gene's germline CDR1 is DFQATT and CDR2 SNEGSKA (reference sequence). CDR3 sequence (DNA): TGCAGTGCTAGACGCACTAGCGGGGGGGCGAGAGAGACCCAGTACTTC. This sequence encodes CSARRTSGGARETQYF.

The chain joins TRBV20-1 to TRBJ2-7; no clear D gene. CDR1 and CDR2 from the germline V gene are DFQATT and SNEGSKA (reference sequence). CDR3 length: 12 amino acids. The V end lost 1 base, the J end lost 0 bases, and 4 bases lay between the germline ends. The CDR3 sequence is CSARGISYEQYF. The CDR3 DNA sequence: TGCAGTGCTAGAGGCATCTCCTACGAGCAGTACTTC.

Many counts were recorded for this clonotype. The chain recombines TRBV27 with TRBJ2-7; tentative D call: TRBD2 (6 bases). CDR3 size: 15 residues. From germline, CDR1 is MNHEY and CDR2 SMNVEV (reference sequence). The V end lost 6 bases, the J end lost 4 bases, and 19 bases lay between the germline ends. Written as DNA, the CDR3 is TGTGCCAGCAGCGATAGGGGCCCCCGGGGGTACGAGCAGTACTTC. As protein: CASSDRGPRGYEQYF.

The table lists this clonotype with many counts. The chain's CDR3 is CASRERGAGTQYF. The CDR3 nucleotides are TGTGCCAGTCGGGAGAGGGGGGCGGGGACCCAGTACTTC. The V call is TRBV6-5, the J call TRBJ2-5, with D tentatively TRBD1 or TRBD2 (6 bases each). The CDR3 sequence is 13 residues long. The V gene lost 9 bases and the J gene lost 7 bases, with 18 bases spanning the gap. Germline assignment: CDR1 MNHEY and CDR2 SVGAGI.

With regard to this clonotype: Given a much more abundant clone one base away, this may be a read error. The CDR3 sequence is CSARRYNEQFF. The CDR3 DNA follows: TGCAGTGCTAGAAGGTACAATGAGCAGTTCTTC. V usage is TRBV20-1 and J usage is TRBJ2-1; D remains ambiguous. This CDR3 has 11 amino acids. CDR1 is DFQATT, CDR2 SNEGSKA, per germline (reference sequence). Trimming left V 2 bases short and J 4 bases short, with 3 bases between.

The chain combines TRBV6-5 with TRBJ2-1; 10 nucleotides agree with TRBD1. This CDR3 has 16 amino acids. The V gene end was trimmed by 2 bases and the J gene end by 7 bases; junction bases not matched to a gene: 8. Germline CDR1 reads MNHEY; CDR2 reads SVGAGI. The CDR3 DNA is TGTGCCAGCAGTTACACAGCCGGGACAGGGGCTAATGAGCAGTTCTTC. Its protein product is CASSYTAGTGANEQFF.

This clonotype was seen more than once but under ten times. The J gene is TRBJ1-2, the V gene TRBV29-1; 12 bases are shared with TRBD1. The CDR3 runs 13 residues. Germline trimming cut 6 bases from V and 7 bases from J; bases unmatched to any gene: 6. CDR1 and CDR2 (germline): SQVTM, ANQGSEA. The CDR3 loop is CSVVGQGAIGYTF. The CDR3 nucleotides read TGCAGCGTGGTGGGACAGGGGGCTATTGGCTACACCTTC.

J is TRBJ2-7 and V is TRBV28, with D hard to call. Germline V gene lookup returns CDR1 MDHEN and CDR2 SYDVKM. This CDR3 has 15 amino acids. The V end was cut by 4 bases, the J end by 0 bases, with 13 bases between. CDR3 DNA: TGTGCCAGCAGTTCCCGCTATGGGGTCTCCTACGAGCAGTACGTC. Its protein is CASSSRYGVSYEQYV.

This clonotype was observed many times. The chain is built from TRBV20-1 and TRBJ1-5; 8 nucleotides line up with TRBD1. The germline CDR1 and CDR2 sequences are DFQATT and SNEGSKA (reference sequence). The junction had 5 bases not matched to a gene; V was cut back by 3 bases and J by 1 base. The CDR3 has 15 amino acids. This CDR3 is CSASLGQVSNQPQHF. The DNA of the CDR3 is TGCAGTGCTAGTCTGGGACAGGTGAGCAATCAGCCCCAGCATTTT.

This clonotype was counted ten times or more. The chain carries TRBV29-1 and TRBJ2-7, with 8 bases lining up with TRBD2. Looked up from germline, CDR1 is SQVTM and CDR2 is ANQGSEA. The ends lost 6 bases at V and 3 bases at J; junction bases unmatched: 16. The length of the CDR3 is 16 residues. The CDR3 reads CSVSPLEVSGVYEQYV. CDR3 DNA sequence: TGCAGCGTCTCTCCCCTGGAGGTTAGCGGGGTCTACGAGCAGTACGTC.

This clonotype was detected many times. This rearrangement joins TRBV28 to TRBJ2-5, with D possibly being TRBD2 (5 bases). This CDR3 region has 14 residues. Trimming pared 2 bases from V and 5 bases from J, leaving 12 bases between. Germline-derived CDR1 and CDR2 are MDHEN and SYDVKM. DNA of the CDR3: TGTGCCAGCAGTTTACACCCGGGCGGGGAGACCCAGTACTTC. Protein product: CASSLHPGGETQYF. Complete variable domain (other parts from reference TRBV28 and TRBJ2-5): DVKVTQSSRYLVKRTGEKVFLECVQDMDHENMFWYRQDPGLGLRLIYFSYDVKMKEKGDIPEGYSVSREKKERFSLILESASTNQTSMYLCASSLHPGGETQYFGPGTRLLVL.

This clonotype was seen ten or more times. The rearrangement links TRBV12-3 or TRBV12-4 to TRBJ2-2, with D perhaps matching TRBD1 (5 bases). V lost 5 bases and J 4 bases, leaving 8 bases between the germline ends. The CDR3 consists of 13 residues. The CDR3 reads CASSLTVTGELFF. The CDR3 DNA reads as TGTGCCAGCAGTCTGACAGTCACCGGGGAGCTGTTTTTT.

This clonotype was seen many times. J is TRBJ2-1 and V is TRBV28, with TRBD1 as a possible D gene (7 bases). The CDR3 is made up of 16 amino acids. Germline assignment: CDR1 MDHEN and CDR2 SYDVKM. With 1 base removed from V and 9 bases from J, the gap between germline ends came to 19 bases. In DNA, the CDR3 is TGTGCCAGCAGTTTATATACAGGAGGGGGCAAGGGTGAGCAGTTCTTC. The encoded protein is CASSLYTGGGKGEQFF.

As concerns this clonotype: With a much larger clone just one base away, this may be a read error. The genes are TRBV14 and TRBJ1-2, with a possible D match to TRBD1 (5 bases). The germline CDR1 and CDR2 sequences are SGHDN and FVKESK. CDR3 length: 18 amino acids. CDR3 DNA: TGTACCAGCAGCCACCGGTCAACTCGGGACGGAGGATACTATGGCTACACCTTC. Amino acid sequence: CTSSHRSTRDGGYYGYTF.

The chain is built from TRBV7-2 and TRBJ2-3; D gene ambiguous. V lost 2 bases, J lost 2 bases, and 11 bases lay in between. The germline gives CDR1 SGHTA, CDR2 FQGNSA. The CDR3 spans 15 residues. As DNA, the CDR3 is TGTGCCAGCAGCTTAATGATACCGACCACAGATACGCAGTATTTT. It yields the protein CASSLMIPTTDTQYF. The complete variable domain, with remaining parts taken from reference TRBV7-2 and TRBJ2-3, reads GAGVSQSPSNKVTEKGKDVELRCDPISGHTALYWYRQSLGQGLEFLIYFQGNSAPDKSGLPSDRFSAERTGGSVSTLTIQRTQQEDSAVYLCASSLMIPTTDTQYFGPGTRLTVL.

The chain combines TRBV5-1 with TRBJ1-6; TRBD1 matches 9 bases. The V and J ends lost 2 bases and 3 bases, in that order; junction bases with no gene match: 3. This CDR3 spans 16 amino acids. Germline lookup yields CDR1 SGHRS and CDR2 YFSETQ. CDR3: CASSFTGGDYNSPLHF. The CDR3 region has the DNA TGCGCCAGCAGCTTCACAGGGGGCGACTATAATTCACCCCTCCACTTT. The variable domain in full, with the rest retrieved from reference TRBV5-1 and TRBJ1-6, is KAGVTQTPRYLIKTRGQQVTLSCSPISGHRSVSWYQQTPGQGLQFLFEYFSETQRNKGNFPGRFSGRQFSNSRSEMNVSTLELGDSALYLCASSFTGGDYNSPLHFGNGTRLTVT.

Ten or more counts support this clonotype. The V and J genes are TRBV28 and TRBJ1-3; D call uncertain. CDR1 MDHEN and CDR2 SYDVKM come from the germline V gene. With 3 bases removed from V and 0 bases from J, the gap between germline ends came to 12 bases. This CDR3 contains 16 residues. CDR3 coding DNA: TGTGCCAGCAGTTTTGGACCGTCGAGCTCTGGAAACACCATATATTTT. Translation: CASSFGPSSSGNTIYF.

This clonotype was seen only a few times. The gene calls are TRBV20-1 and TRBJ1-1; D gene ambiguous. Per germline, CDR1 DFQATT and CDR2 SNEGSKA (reference sequence). This CDR3 spans 13 amino acids. Trimming cost V 3 bases and J 4 bases, with 12 bases left between them. The CDR3: CSASPGSGTEAFF. CDR3 nucleotides: TGCAGTGCTAGCCCGGGAAGCGGCACTGAAGCTTTCTTT.

This clonotype has only a few counts. This chain uses TRBV3-1 with TRBJ2-5; 10 nucleotides agree with TRBD2. V was clipped by 1 base and J by 5 bases; unmatched bases: 13. The CDR3 extends over 18 amino acids. Per germline, CDR1 LGHDT and CDR2 YNNKEL (reference sequence). In DNA form, the CDR3 reads TGTGCCAGCAGCCAAGGCCCCTCTAAGCGGGGGGGCTTTGAGACCCAGTACTTC. This encodes CASSQGPSKRGGFETQYF.

The chain carries TRBV19 and TRBJ2-3; 9 bases match TRBD1. The length of the CDR3 is 13 residues. Germline-derived CDR1 and CDR2 are LNHDA and SQIVND (reference sequence). V was clipped by 9 bases and J by 4 bases; unmatched bases: 5. The CDR3 reads CASRDREADTQYF. DNA for the CDR3: TGTGCCAGCCGGGACAGGGAGGCAGATACGCAGTATTTT.